Below are 18 T cell receptor beta chains sequenced from a single sample in a study of blood T cell repertoires in COVID-19. The assay was immunoSEQ multiplex PCR, and TCRdb's table has in-frame clones only and misses some. The sample includes some 60,000 clones, about 88% of them seen just once. Sequencing was carried out using peripheral blood. Receptors originate from a human donor with active COVID-19. The donor label of this sample is uncertain.

This clone was observed a handful of times. This chain links TRBV2 with TRBJ1-6; 8 bases are a match to TRBD1. This CDR3 contains 16 residues. CDR1 and CDR2 from the germline V gene are SNHLY and FYNNEI. With V trimmed by 8 bases and J by 0 bases, 6 bases remained unmatched. DNA of the CDR3: TGTGCCAGCCGACAGGGGTTTAGCTCCTATAATTCACCCCTCCACTTT. Its protein is CASRQGFSSYNSPLHF.

This chain links TRBV3-1 (or the pseudogene TRBV3-2) with TRBJ1-2; D is unclear. The CDR3 loop spans 14 amino acids. V lost 0 bases to trimming and J lost 5 bases, with 10 bases between them. Germline CDR1 reads LGHDT; CDR2 reads YNNKEL (reference sequence). In DNA, the CDR3 is TGTGCCAGCAGCCAAGACAGGAACTTTTATGGCTACACCTTC. Translated, it gives CASSQDRNFYGYTF.

This clone came up once. This chain uses TRBV4-3 with TRBJ1-1, with unresolved D. V dropped 0 bases and J dropped 4 bases, with 9 bases sitting between them. The V gene's germline CDR1 is LGHNA and CDR2 YSLEER. The CDR3 is 14 residues long. The CDR3 spells CASSQDPPRTEAFF. In nucleotides, the CDR3 is TGCGCCAGCAGCCAAGATCCCCCCCGCACTGAAGCTTTCTTT.

This chain uses TRBV6-2 or TRBV6-3 with TRBJ1-1; D remains unclear. CDR1 is MNHEY, CDR2 SVGEGT, per germline. The V and J ends lost 2 bases and 1 base respectively, with 2 bases between them. The CDR3 runs 12 residues. The CDR3 is CASSYRNTEAFF. For the CDR3, the DNA is TGTGCCAGCAGTTACCGGAACACTGAAGCTTTCTTT.

This chain connects TRBV7-2 to TRBJ2-3; D not certain. The germline V and J ends were trimmed by 5 bases and 0 bases, with 12 bases remaining between them. The CDR3 covers 15 residues. The V gene's germline CDR1 is SGHTA and CDR2 FQGNSA. As DNA, the CDR3 is TGTGCCAGCAGCCGGAGTTGGTCTAGCACAGATACGCAGTATTTT. Its translation: CASSRSWSSTDTQYF. The full variable domain, completed using reference TRBV7-2 and TRBJ2-3, is GAGVSQSPSNKVTEKGKDVELRCDPISGHTALYWYRQSLGQGLEFLIYFQGNSAPDKSGLPSDRFSAERTGGSVSTLTIQRTQQEDSAVYLCASSRSWSSTDTQYFGPGTRLTVL.

The chain recombines TRBV28 with TRBJ2-1, with a weak D call TRBD2 (6 bases). Germline V gene data show CDR1 as MDHEN and CDR2 as SYDVKM. The CDR3 covers 13 residues. The CDR3 bases are TGTGAGGTCGGGGGACGCTCCTACAATGAGCAGTTCTTC. It yields the protein CEVGGRSYNEQFF. Supplemented by reference TRBV28 and TRBJ2-1, the full variable domain reads DVKVTQSSRYLVKRTGEKVFLECVQDMDHENMFWYRQDPGLGLRLIYFSYDVKMKEKGDIPEGYSVSREKKERFSLILESASTNQTSMYLCEVGGRSYNEQFFGPGTRLTVL.

This clone was detected ten times or more. The chain recombines TRBV9 with TRBJ2-2; no definite D call. The V and J ends lost 0 bases and 4 bases respectively, with 10 bases between them. The germline V gene has CDR1 SGDLS and CDR2 YYNGEE. CDR3 length: 15 residues. CDR3 protein: CASSVDGFTTGELFF. CDR3 bases: TGTGCCAGCAGCGTAGACGGGTTCACCACCGGGGAGCTGTTTTTT.

This clone appeared once. The chain recombines TRBV5-5 with TRBJ2-7; 8 positions match TRBD2. CDR1 and CDR2 (germline): SGHKS, YYEKEE (reference sequence). V shed 0 bases, J shed 7 bases, and the junction held 9 bases outside the gene matches. The CDR3 runs 15 residues. The CDR3 is CASSLAPGGPLEQYF. CDR3 coding DNA: TGTGCCAGCAGCTTGGCCCCGGGAGGGCCTCTTGAGCAGTACTTC.

The chain uses TRBV28 and TRBJ2-2; maybe TRBD2 (5 bases). V shed 6 bases and J shed 4 bases, with 9 bases lying between them. The germline V gene encodes CDR1 MDHEN and CDR2 SYDVKM. This CDR3 is built from 13 residues. In DNA form, the CDR3 reads TGTGCCAGCAGCCACCGGGGCACCGGGGAGCTGTTTTTT. Translated, it gives CASSHRGTGELFF.

CDR3 DNA sequence: TGTGCCAGCGGGCTCATTAATTCACCCCTCCACTTT. Translated, it gives CASGLINSPLHF. The chain uses TRBV27 and TRBJ1-6; D not certain. Germline values: CDR1 MNHEY, CDR2 SMNVEV (reference sequence). There are 12 residues in the CDR3. V dropped 8 bases and J dropped 6 bases, with 8 bases sitting between them.

The chain uses TRBV28 and TRBJ2-3; possible D gene TRBD1, 6 bases. Trimming shortened V by 4 bases and J by 1 base, and 12 bases separated the two germline ends. Looked up from germline, CDR1 is MDHEN and CDR2 is SYDVKM. This CDR3 spans 15 amino acids. CDR3 bases: TGTGCCAGCAGTTCAGGGGTTTCGGGCACAGATACGCAGTATTTT. Protein: CASSSGVSGTDTQYF. The complete variable domain, with remaining parts taken from reference TRBV28 and TRBJ2-3, reads DVKVTQSSRYLVKRTGEKVFLECVQDMDHENMFWYRQDPGLGLRLIYFSYDVKMKEKGDIPEGYSVSREKKERFSLILESASTNQTSMYLCASSSGVSGTDTQYFGPGTRLTVL.

V gene TRBV7-9 combines with J gene TRBJ1-2; TRBD1 might be the D (6 bases). This CDR3 has 15 residues. From germline, CDR1 is SEHNR and CDR2 FQNEAQ (reference sequence). With 5 bases removed from V and 1 base from J, the gap between germline ends came to 14 bases. CDR3 nucleotide sequence: TGTGCCAGCAGCCCAGGGGTGAAAGATAACTATGGCTACACCTTC. Its protein is CASSPGVKDNYGYTF.

Only a few counts were recorded for this clone. This chain joins TRBV7-5 and TRBJ2-3; the table's D call, TRBD1, has no DNA check behind it. TRBV7-5 is an annotated pseudogene. The CDR3 length is 19 residues. This CDR3 is CARSDGWDRGGYLADTQYF. The CDR3 DNA sequence: TGTGCCAGAAGCGACGGGTGGGACAGGGGTGGTTATTTGGCAGATACGCAGTATTTT.

The chain links TRBV6-6 to TRBJ1-1, with D perhaps matching TRBD1 (6 bases). V was pared by 1 base and J by 6 bases, with 9 bases between. Germline CDR1 MNHNY, CDR2 SVGAGI (reference sequence). CDR3 length: 13 residues. The CDR3 DNA sequence: TGTGCCAGCAGTTACTACCGGACAGCTGAAGCTTTCTTT. Translated: CASSYYRTAEAFF.

V gene TRBV10-3 combines with J gene TRBJ2-3, with TRBD2 matching over 10 bases. J lost 0 bases, V lost 3 bases, and 6 bases had no gene match. This CDR3 region has 17 residues. Germline V lookup: CDR1 ENHRY, CDR2 SYGVKD. This chain's CDR3 is CAISDPGLAESTDTQYF. In DNA form, the CDR3 reads TGTGCCATCAGTGACCCAGGACTAGCGGAGAGCACAGATACGCAGTATTTT.

This clone has more than one count but fewer than ten. This chain joins TRBV10-2 and TRBJ2-4; 9 bases match TRBD1. The CDR3 has 19 amino acids. Germline CDR1 reads WSHSY; CDR2 reads SAAADI. With 5 bases clipped from V and 0 bases from J, the junction kept 14 bases outside the gene matches. The CDR3 reads CASSPTGQGGDIAKNIQYF. CDR3 sequence (DNA): TGCGCCAGCAGTCCGACGGGACAGGGCGGGGATATAGCCAAAAACATTCAGTACTTC.

This clone was detected only once. This chain links TRBV6-2 or TRBV6-3 with TRBJ1-5, with D possibly matching TRBD1 (5 bases). Deletions cut 6 bases from V and 3 bases from J, with 21 bases between. The length of the CDR3 is 17 residues. Per germline, CDR1 MNHEY and CDR2 SVGEGT. This chain's CDR3 is CASSRDQGWGVNQPQHF. In nucleotides, the CDR3 is TGTGCCAGCAGCCGTGATCAGGGCTGGGGGGTCAATCAGCCCCAGCATTTT.

The rearrangement uses TRBV3-1 (or the pseudogene TRBV3-2) and TRBJ2-7, with a tentative D call TRBD2 (6 bases). Looked up from germline, CDR1 is LGHDT and CDR2 is YNNKEL (reference sequence). Trimming removed 1 base at V and 5 bases at J, with 15 bases between. CDR3 size: 15 residues. CDR3 region: CASSQGLVGGDEQYF. Written as DNA, the CDR3 is TGTGCCAGCAGCCAAGGTTTGGTCGGAGGGGACGAGCAGTACTTC.